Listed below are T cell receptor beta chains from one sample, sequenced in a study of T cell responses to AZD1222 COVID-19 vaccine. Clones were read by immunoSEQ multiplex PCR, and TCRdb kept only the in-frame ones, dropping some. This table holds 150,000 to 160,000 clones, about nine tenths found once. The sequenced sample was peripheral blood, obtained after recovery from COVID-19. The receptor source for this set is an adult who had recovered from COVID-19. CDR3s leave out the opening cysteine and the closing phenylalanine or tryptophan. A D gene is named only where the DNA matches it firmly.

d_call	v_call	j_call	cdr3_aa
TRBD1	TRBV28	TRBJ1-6	ASSPPGTGDSPLH
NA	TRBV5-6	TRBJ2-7	ASSLTGPYEQY
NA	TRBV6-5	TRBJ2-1	ASSVRGLGNEQF
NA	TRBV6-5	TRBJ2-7	ASSQQWTSYEQY
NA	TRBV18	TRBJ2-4	ASSPSHGNIQY
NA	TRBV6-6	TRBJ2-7	ASSPESEASEQY
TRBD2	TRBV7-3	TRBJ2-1	ASSFVGGAGGLRSYNEQF
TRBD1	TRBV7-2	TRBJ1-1	ASSFLETGGLEAF
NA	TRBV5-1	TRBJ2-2	ASSLNGDSTGELF
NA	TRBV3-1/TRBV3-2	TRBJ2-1	ASSQGLNEQF
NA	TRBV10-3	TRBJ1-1	AISEGRPYTEAF
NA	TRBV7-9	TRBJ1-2	ASSLGAGGGYT
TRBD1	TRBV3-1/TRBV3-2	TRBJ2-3	ASSQGRGPSDTQY
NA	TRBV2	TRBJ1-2	ASSVAGDFGYT
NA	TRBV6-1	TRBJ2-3	ASSEGGQGLRDTQY
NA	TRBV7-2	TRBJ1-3	ASSLGLQGNTIY
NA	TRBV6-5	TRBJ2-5	ASMRDTQETQY
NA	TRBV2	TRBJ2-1	ASIEFNNEQF
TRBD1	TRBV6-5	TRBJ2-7	ASSTTGTGVYEQY
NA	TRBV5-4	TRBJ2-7	ASSPGTVEGYEQY
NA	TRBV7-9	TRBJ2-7	ASSLVVEKYEQY
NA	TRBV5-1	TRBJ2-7	ASSPYEQY
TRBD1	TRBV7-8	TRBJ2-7	ASSHGTVGYEQY
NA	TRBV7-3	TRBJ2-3	ASSPGTVPDTQY
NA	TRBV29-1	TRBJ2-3	SVGINGDTQY